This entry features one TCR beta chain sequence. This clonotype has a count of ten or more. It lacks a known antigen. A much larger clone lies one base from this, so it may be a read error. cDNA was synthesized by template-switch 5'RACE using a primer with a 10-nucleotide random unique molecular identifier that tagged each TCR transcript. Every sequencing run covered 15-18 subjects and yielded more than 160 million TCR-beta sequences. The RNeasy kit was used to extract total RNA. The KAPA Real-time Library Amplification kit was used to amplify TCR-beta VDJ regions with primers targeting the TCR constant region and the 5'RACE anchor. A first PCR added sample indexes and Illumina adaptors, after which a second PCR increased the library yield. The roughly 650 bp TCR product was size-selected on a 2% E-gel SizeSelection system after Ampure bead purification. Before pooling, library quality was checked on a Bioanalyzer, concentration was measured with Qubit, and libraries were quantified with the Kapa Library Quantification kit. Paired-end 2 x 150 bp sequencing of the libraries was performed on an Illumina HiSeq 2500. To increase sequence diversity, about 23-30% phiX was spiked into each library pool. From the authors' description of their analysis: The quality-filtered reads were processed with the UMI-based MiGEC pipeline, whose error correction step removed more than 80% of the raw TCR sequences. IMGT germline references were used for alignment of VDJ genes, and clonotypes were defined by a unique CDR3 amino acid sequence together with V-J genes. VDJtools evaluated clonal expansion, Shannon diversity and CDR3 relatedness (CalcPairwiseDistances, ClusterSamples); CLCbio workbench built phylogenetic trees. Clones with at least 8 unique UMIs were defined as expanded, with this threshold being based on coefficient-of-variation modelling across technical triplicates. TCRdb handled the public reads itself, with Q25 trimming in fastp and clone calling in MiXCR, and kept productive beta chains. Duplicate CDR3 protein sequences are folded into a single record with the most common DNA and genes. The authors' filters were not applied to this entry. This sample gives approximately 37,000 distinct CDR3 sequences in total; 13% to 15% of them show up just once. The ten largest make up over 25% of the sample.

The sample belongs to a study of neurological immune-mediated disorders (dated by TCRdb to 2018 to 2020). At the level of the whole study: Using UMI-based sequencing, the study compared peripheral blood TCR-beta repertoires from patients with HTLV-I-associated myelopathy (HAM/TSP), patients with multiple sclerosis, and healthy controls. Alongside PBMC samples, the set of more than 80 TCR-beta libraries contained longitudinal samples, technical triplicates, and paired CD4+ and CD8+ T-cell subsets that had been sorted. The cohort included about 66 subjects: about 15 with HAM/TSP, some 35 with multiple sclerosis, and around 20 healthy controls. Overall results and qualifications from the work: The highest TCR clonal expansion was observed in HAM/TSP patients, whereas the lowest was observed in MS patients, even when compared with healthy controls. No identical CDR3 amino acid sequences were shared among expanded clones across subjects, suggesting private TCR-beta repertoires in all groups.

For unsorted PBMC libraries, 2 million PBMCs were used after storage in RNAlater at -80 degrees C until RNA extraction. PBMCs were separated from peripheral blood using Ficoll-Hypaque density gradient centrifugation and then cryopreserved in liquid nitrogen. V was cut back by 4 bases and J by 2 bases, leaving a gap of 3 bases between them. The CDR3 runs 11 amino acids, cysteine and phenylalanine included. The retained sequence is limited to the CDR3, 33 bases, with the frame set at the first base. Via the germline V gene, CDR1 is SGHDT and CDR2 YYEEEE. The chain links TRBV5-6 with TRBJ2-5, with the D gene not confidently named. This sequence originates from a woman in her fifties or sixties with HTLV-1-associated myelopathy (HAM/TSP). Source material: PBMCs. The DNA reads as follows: TGTGCCAGCAGCCGACAAGAGACCCAGTACTTC. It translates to CASSRQETQYF.